A selection of T cell receptor beta chains follows, all from one sample in a study of blood T cell repertoires in COVID-19. The data were produced by immunoSEQ multiplex PCR, yet TCRdb's version contains in-frame clones alone and is incomplete. The profile shows approximately 320,000 clones, roughly 89% of them singletons. Sequenced material: PBMCs or T cells enriched from blood (not recorded which). These receptors were taken from a woman younger than 30 who had recovered from COVID-19. Each CDR3 is given with its conserved first and last residue.

CASSLRQAGNEKLFF	TRBV7-2
CASSQGGRGYTF	TRBV4-2
CASKWGRVGETQYF	TRBV2
CSVDGGGNDEQFF	TRBV29-1
CASSLIQSSYEQYF	TRBV28
CASSRLLGNTGELFF	TRBV4-1
CASSPQGSYEQYF	TRBV18
CASSLFSLVGEQYF	TRBV5-1
CASSSPYKRRNYGYTF	TRBV5-6
CSVEGGSGALNEKLFF	TRBV29-1
CASSPPTGSYEQYF	TRBV18
CASSVGGRVYEQYF	TRBV2
CASSTMTGNEQYF	TRBV6-2/TRBV6-3
CASSQDRGSSYNEQFF	TRBV4-3
CASSHAARDSKEGTQYF	TRBV5-1
CASSPLAGGPDTQYF	TRBV5-1
CASSQDFGTGPMPYNEQFF	TRBV4-3
CASSHDRVLGYTF	TRBV7-2
CASSLDGGSGANVLTF	TRBV5-5
CASSDGDRGRPPGQYF	TRBV2
CASSQTFVAGGLYEQYF	TRBV4-3
CASSGVTEAFF	TRBV2
CASSLGAGSNEKLFF	TRBV5-1
CASSLAGGPNTEAFF	TRBV5-1
CASSRLGGGSNQPQHF	TRBV7-8
CASRGGGDPNEKLFF	TRBV7-2
CASSLAPDSPLHF	TRBV11-3
CASSLRFETGGYGYTF	TRBV13
CASSLGTGREKLFF	TRBV5-1
CAIAGLAGDTDTQYF	TRBV10-3
CASSDGTGRNTIYF	TRBV19
CASSFRTSGYEQYF	TRBV7-8
CASSASGTEAFF	TRBV28
CASMGAGFNQPQHF	TRBV6-5
CASSSRIRDRGHYGYTF	TRBV28
CASSDKTANYGYTF	TRBV2
CATSPPGSGNTGELFF	TRBV24-1
CASRTDRPNTEAFF	TRBV19
CASSFGPGLAGTNEQYF	TRBV28
CASTGSPYNEQFF	TRBV7-9
CASSLERYGYTF	TRBV12-3/TRBV12-4
CATSDQIGYTF	TRBV24-1
CASQTMQGYGYTF	TRBV19
CASSLAETGAYEQYF	TRBV5-6
CASSSGTTITDTQYF	TRBV6-2/TRBV6-3
CASSLSAGSTDTQYF	TRBV27
CASSQLGALGEKLFF	TRBV4-3
CASSQVPRGGYNEQFF	TRBV4-3
CASSLGGGLADTQYF	TRBV27